A selection of T cell receptor beta chains follows, all from one sample in a study of blood T cell repertoires in COVID-19. Only in-frame clones appear in the TCRdb table, and some are missing; sequencing was by immunoSEQ multiplex PCR. This table has around 39,000 clones, approximately 89% appearing once. Sequencing was done on a sample of peripheral blood. The receptors were gathered from a human donor in a cohort sampled during active COVID-19. Each CDR3 is given with its conserved first and last residue. Each record gives: V gene, D gene, CDR3 length, J gene, CDR3 DNA, CDR3 protein. A D gene is named only where the DNA matches it firmly.

V gene: TRBV5-4
D gene: TRBD1
CDR3 length: 15
J gene: TRBJ2-1
CDR3 DNA: TGTGCCAGCAGCTTAGAGGACAGGTCCTACAATGAGCAGTTCTTC
CDR3 protein: CASSLEDRSYNEQFF

V gene: TRBV4-1
D gene: NA
CDR3 length: 16
J gene: TRBJ2-1
CDR3 DNA: TGCGCCAGCAGCCAAGTCGACCTAGTTCATTACAATGAGCAGTTCTTC
CDR3 protein: CASSQVDLVHYNEQFF

V gene: TRBV21-1
D gene: NA
CDR3 length: 18
J gene: TRBJ2-1
CDR3 DNA: TGTGCCAGCAGCAAGAGCGGGAGATTGGGACTCTCCTACAATGAGCAGTTCTTC
CDR3 protein: CASSKSGRLGLSYNEQFF

V gene: TRBV20-1
D gene: NA
CDR3 length: 13
J gene: TRBJ1-5
CDR3 DNA: TGCAGTGCTAGTGATGTCCCTCAGGGGCCCCAGCATTTT
CDR3 protein: CSASDVPQGPQHF

V gene: TRBV18
D gene: NA
CDR3 length: 14
J gene: TRBJ1-6
CDR3 DNA: TGTGCCAGCTCACCTCCAGGTTATAATTCACCCCTCCACTTT
CDR3 protein: CASSPPGYNSPLHF

V gene: TRBV3-1/TRBV3-2
D gene: NA
CDR3 length: 13
J gene: TRBJ2-7
CDR3 DNA: TGTGCCAGCAGCCAAGGCCCCGGCTACGAGCAGTACTTC
CDR3 protein: CASSQGPGYEQYF

V gene: TRBV7-8
D gene: NA
CDR3 length: 15
J gene: TRBJ2-5
CDR3 DNA: TGTGCCAGCAGCACGCACCGACAGGCCCAAGAGACCCAGTACTTC
CDR3 protein: CASSTHRQAQETQYF

V gene: TRBV5-6
D gene: NA
CDR3 length: 16
J gene: TRBJ2-7
CDR3 DNA: TGTGCCAGCAGCTTGACTGGGGAACAGCGGTCCTACGAGCAGTACTTC
CDR3 protein: CASSLTGEQRSYEQYF

V gene: TRBV7-2
D gene: NA
CDR3 length: 15
J gene: TRBJ2-7
CDR3 DNA: TGTGCCAGCAGCTTAGCAGGAGGCCCCACCTACGAGCAGTACTTC
CDR3 protein: CASSLAGGPTYEQYF

V gene: TRBV21-1
D gene: NA
CDR3 length: 12
J gene: TRBJ1-2
CDR3 DNA: TGTGCCAGCAGCCGGACAGCTCATGGCTACACCTTC
CDR3 protein: CASSRTAHGYTF

V gene: TRBV15
D gene: TRBD1
CDR3 length: 13
J gene: TRBJ1-2
CDR3 DNA: TGTGCCACCAGCAGGGACAGGAACTATGGCTACACCTTC
CDR3 protein: CATSRDRNYGYTF

V gene: TRBV6-5
D gene: NA
CDR3 length: 14
J gene: TRBJ2-7
CDR3 DNA: TGTGCCAGCAGTCGGGGGGACATCGGTTACGAGCAGTACTTC
CDR3 protein: CASSRGDIGYEQYF

V gene: TRBV27
D gene: TRBD1
CDR3 length: 15
J gene: TRBJ1-6
CDR3 DNA: TGTGCCAGCAGTTTAGAGGGACAGGGCTGGTCACCCCTCCACTTT
CDR3 protein: CASSLEGQGWSPLHF

V gene: TRBV4-2
D gene: TRBD2
CDR3 length: 16
J gene: TRBJ2-1
CDR3 DNA: TGTGCCAGCAGCCAAGCCGGGACTAGTTCGGAAGGTGAGCAGTTCTTC
CDR3 protein: CASSQAGTSSEGEQFF

V gene: TRBV7-9
D gene: NA
CDR3 length: 17
J gene: TRBJ1-6
CDR3 DNA: TGTGCCAGCAGCCTCCCCAAGGACAGATCCTATAATTCACCCCTCCACTTT
CDR3 protein: CASSLPKDRSYNSPLHF

V gene: TRBV1
D gene: NA
CDR3 length: 15
J gene: TRBJ2-2
CDR3 DNA: TGCACCAGCAGCCAAGCCTCGACAATTACCGGGGAGCTGTTTTTT
CDR3 protein: CTSSQASTITGELFF

V gene: TRBV7-3
D gene: NA
CDR3 length: 15
J gene: TRBJ2-3
CDR3 DNA: TGTGCCAGCAGCTTAAACAGCGGGCGCACAGATACGCAGTATTTT
CDR3 protein: CASSLNSGRTDTQYF